Listed below are T cell receptor beta chains from one sample, sequenced in a study of beta chain features in type 1 diabetes. The repertoire was sequenced with immunoSEQ multiplex PCR; TCRdb's copy has only in-frame clones and lacks some. The sample lists under 250,000 clones, about 11% occurring once. Sequencing was done on a sample of central memory CD4+ T cells from blood. These receptors all come from a young man in good health. CDR3s include the opening cysteine and the closing phenylalanine or tryptophan. A D gene is named only where the DNA matches it firmly.

d_gene,v_gene,CDR3aa
-,TRBV9,CASSRSMDSYNEQFF
-,TRBV5-1,CASSDSGRHQETQYF
-,TRBV9,CASTKSVGATDTQYF
-,TRBV30,CAWSEGGARAFF
TRBD2,TRBV9,CASSVAGGGTYEQYF
-,TRBV18,CASSPSSAEDTQYF
-,TRBV6-5,CASSQNREETQYF
-,TRBV2,CASSVLKETQYF
-,TRBV4-1,CASSQQGTDTQYF
-,TRBV9,CASSVSLKPWSGANVLTF
-,TRBV27,CASRGTQRGETQYF
-,TRBV2,CASSRKQVNTGELFF
-,TRBV30,CAWSQYGTHEQYF
-,TRBV5-6,CASSLASYEQYF
-,TRBV7-3,CASSLTTGYEQYF
TRBD1,TRBV30,CAWSRSGTDSYEQYF